The T cell receptor beta chain described here comes from a study of T cells in Graves' hyperthyroidism and ophthalmopathy. On the study more broadly: Blood was drawn when the patient was first diagnosed and still untreated.

Regarding the study as a whole: Prediction of ophthalmopathy progression came a median about 6 months pre-onset. Among clonotypes expanded in thyroid above 0.001, most were also found in blood.

CDR1 is SGHDT and CDR2 is YYEEEE in the germline V gene. The trim removed 3 bases at V and 3 bases at J, leaving 8 bases unmatched. CDR3 length: 16 residues. Stability of Graves' hyperthyroidism was defined as absent ophthalmopathy progression within 18 months. This clonotype was observed at least ten times. Its antigen remains unidentified. Amplification yielded TCR beta CDR3 regions, with RNA transcripts as the source. First-round RT-PCR of the TCR CDR3 relied on the HTBI primer set. TCRdb called the multiplex PCR reads again in MiXCR, with one record for every CDR3 protein. The sample carries 92,000 or so distinct CDR3 sequences, roughly 56% recorded once.

The source of this sequence is a woman between 40 and 50 years old with Graves' hyperthyroidism. This sequence joins TRBV5-6 and TRBJ2-3, with 9 bases matching TRBD2. Sequenced input: blood. The CDR3 nucleotides are TGTGCCAGCAGCTGGGTCAGGGCGGGAGGGACAGATACGCAGTATTTT. Translated: CASSWVRAGGTDTQYF.